The source of this T cell receptor (beta chain) is a study of blood T cell repertoires in COVID-19. Study-wide background: PBMCs, B-cell-depleted T cells, or T cells provided the cDNA or gDNA that made up the material.

Profiling relied on immunoSEQ multiplex PCR, and the TCRdb table lists in-frame clones only, not all of them. The sample consists of 150,000 to 200,000 clones, about 83% of them appearing once. V gave up 4 bases and J gave up 2 bases, with 12 bases separating them. This CDR3 spans 14 amino acids. The germline V gene has CDR1 SGHRS and CDR2 YFSETQ. Enrolled during active infection, Seattle patients were then followed longitudinally. This clone was counted a few times. The same CDR3 arises from other DNA sequences in this sample as well. This chain connects TRBV5-1 to TRBJ2-5, with D tentatively TRBD2 (6 bases). The TCR comes from a woman of 80 years or more with COVID-19, enrolled during active disease. Sequencing was done on a sample of peripheral blood. CDR3 sequence reads: CASSPQGGQETQYF. The CDR3 region has the DNA TGCGCCAGCAGCCCCCAGGGAGGTCAAGAGACCCAGTACTTC. Full variable domain (missing parts from reference TRBV5-1 and TRBJ2-5): KAGVTQTPRYLIKTRGQQVTLSCSPISGHRSVSWYQQTPGQGLQFLFEYFSETQRNKGNFPGRFSGRQFSNSRSEMNVSTLELGDSALYLCASSPQGGQETQYFGPGTRLLVL.